This TCR beta chain was captured in a study of T cell repertoires in cytomegalovirus infection. Study in general: From public TCR beta signatures came an indication of both CMV infection and matching HLA type.

On this clonotype: Its specificity is unknown. A much larger clone differs from this one at a single base, so this may be a read error.

The CDR3 loop spans 16 amino acids. Looked up from germline, CDR1 is MNHNY and CDR2 is SVGAGI (reference sequence). The V segment lost 6 bases and the J segment 4 bases; nucleotides outside the gene matches: 11. TCRdb fed the reads into MiXCR, producing one record per CDR3 protein. This sample has 310,000 or so distinct CDR3 sequences, with roughly 23% found just once. Regarding the study as a whole: CMV-specific TCR beta clonotypes restricted by HLA-C were the ones dominating the ex vivo response. Summed public TCR beta family frequency identified CMV carriers bearing the relevant HLA.

The rearrangement joins TRBV6-6 to TRBJ1-2, with 10 bases that match TRBD1. The clonotype originates from a human donor in good health (CMV status not recorded). Some clones in this sample may be carry-over from other donors' samples. Sequencing was done on a sample of PBMCs. DNA of the CDR3: TGTGCCAGCAGACACGACAGGGGGCCCGCCCTCTATGGCTACACCTTC. Residues: CASRHDRGPALYGYTF.